This TCR beta chain was retrieved from a study of cytomegalovirus exposure and HLA in healthy donors. Study-level background: Some 80 million unique TCR sequences came from HLA-typed donors in an early release. Study results and limitations: Most CMV-associated TCR beta chains were later found to appear HLA-restricted. Analysis performed later found more than 15,000 TCR beta sequences associated with HLA alleles at 0.05 false discovery rate.

With regard to this clone: Its target is not known.

The PCR ran on 60 Vbeta and 13 Jbeta primers. Some clones are missing from TCRdb's copy, which holds only in-frame ones; the method was immunoSEQ multiplex PCR. Of 70,000 to 100,000 clones listed, 80% were seen once; the top ten hold approximately 31%. The CDR3 covers 15 residues. Germline CDR1 is MGHDK and CDR2 is SYGVNS. Trimming left V 5 bases short and J 0 bases short, with 13 bases between. This rearrangement joins TRBV25-1 to TRBJ1-1, with D unresolved. The clonotype originates from a man aged 45 to 65 in good health and CMV-seropositive. What was sequenced was PBMCs. The CDR3 DNA sequence: TGTGCCAGCAGTAGGACTGGTGGAATGAACACTGAAGCTTTCTTT. Translation: CASSRTGGMNTEAFF.